The 21 T cell receptor beta chains in this list originate from one sample, sequenced in a study of blood T cell repertoires in COVID-19. Here immunoSEQ multiplex PCR was the method, and the copy in TCRdb shows in-frame clones only, minus some. The repertoire holds 65,000 to 85,000 clones, with over 75% as singletons. The sample was peripheral blood. These receptors all come from a man between 50 and 59 years old with acute or convalescent COVID-19.

The chain has TRBV6-5 and TRBJ1-4; D gene ambiguous. This CDR3 is built from 12 residues. V was cut by 4 bases and J by 6 bases, with 6 bases left in between. The V gene's germline CDR1 is MNHEY and CDR2 SVGAGI. The CDR3 sequence: CASSSPDEKLFF. The CDR3, as DNA: TGTGCCAGCAGTTCCCCGGATGAAAAACTGTTTTTT.

The chain is built from TRBV2 and TRBJ2-1; 7 nucleotides line up with TRBD2. The CDR3 spans 16 residues. V was pared by 2 bases and J by 8 bases, with 12 bases of the junction left unmatched. Germline V lookup: CDR1 SNHLY, CDR2 FYNNEI. CDR3 DNA: TGTGCCAGCAGTGAAAGGTGGGAGGGCGCTGATGATGAGCAGTTCTTC. Amino acids: CASSERWEGADDEQFF.

The chain is built from TRBV6-5 and TRBJ1-1; no clear D. Germline loops: CDR1 MNHEY, CDR2 SVGAGI. Trimming pared 0 bases from V and 0 bases from J, leaving 8 bases between. The CDR3 runs 15 residues. The CDR3 coding sequence is TGTGCCAGCAGTTACTCGGCAAATATGAACACTGAAGCTTTCTTT. Its translation is CASSYSANMNTEAFF.

Here the CDR3 reads CASSDRRVTGELFF. The CDR3 DNA sequence: TGTGCCAGCAGTGATCGACGGGTGACCGGGGAGCTGTTTTTT. This chain links TRBV6-1 with TRBJ2-2; D uncertain. Germline loops: CDR1 MNHNS, CDR2 SASEGT. The CDR3 contains 14 residues. The V gene lost 3 bases and the J gene lost 5 bases, with 10 bases spanning the gap.

This chain connects TRBV6-2 or TRBV6-3 to TRBJ1-1, with 10 nucleotides matching TRBD1. CDR1 MNHEY and CDR2 SVGEGT come from the germline V gene. J gave up 6 bases and V 0 bases, and 13 bases lay outside the gene matches. The CDR3 spans 18 residues. DNA of the CDR3: TGTGCCAGCAGTTACTCATCGACAGGGGGCGTTGTTAGAGCTGAAGCTTTCTTT. The encoded protein is CASSYSSTGGVVRAEAFF.

The chain recombines TRBV9 with TRBJ2-1; 13 nucleotides agree with TRBD2. J gave up 9 bases and V 1 base, and 10 bases lay outside the gene matches. From germline, CDR1 is SGDLS and CDR2 YYNGEE. The CDR3 has 17 residues. CDR3 in amino acids: CASSVRGLAGVTTEQFF. The CDR3 DNA reads TGTGCCAGCAGCGTACGTGGACTAGCGGGAGTAACAACTGAGCAGTTCTTC.

The rearrangement uses TRBV19 and TRBJ2-1; 9 bases align to TRBD2. The V segment lost 6 bases and the J segment 6 bases; nucleotides outside the gene matches: 12. The CDR3 has 16 residues. CDR1 is LNHDA and CDR2 is SQIVND in the germline V gene (reference sequence). For the CDR3, the DNA is TGTGCCAGTAGCGATAGCGGGAGTCAGTTTATCAATGAGCAGTTCTTC. This translates into CASSDSGSQFINEQFF.

This chain uses TRBV5-1 with TRBJ1-1; D gene unclear. Per the germline V gene, CDR1 is SGHRS and CDR2 is YFSETQ. Trimming took off 0 bases at V and 3 bases at J, with 9 bases between the two ends. This CDR3 contains 14 residues. In DNA form, the CDR3 reads TGCGCCAGCAGCTTGGCAGGTTTTGACACTGAAGCTTTCTTT. It encodes CASSLAGFDTEAFF.

V gene TRBV3-1 (or the pseudogene TRBV3-2) combines with J gene TRBJ1-2, with 8 bases lining up with TRBD1. V lost 4 bases to trimming and J lost 4 bases; unmatched junction nucleotides: 8. The V gene's germline CDR1 is LGHDT and CDR2 YNNKEL (reference sequence). The CDR3 has 15 amino acids. The CDR3 reads CASSLARQGIYGYTF. For the CDR3, the DNA is TGTGCCAGCAGCCTAGCCCGACAGGGGATCTATGGCTACACCTTC.

The rearrangement uses TRBV14 and TRBJ2-1; a possible D gene is TRBD1 (7 bases). The germline CDR1 and CDR2 sequences are SGHDN and FVKESK. Deletions cut 1 base from V and 7 bases from J, with 29 bases between. This CDR3 has 20 residues. The CDR3 is CASSQGRGTALARAGNEQFF. CDR3 in DNA: TGTGCCAGCAGCCAAGGCCGGGGGACAGCCCTAGCAAGGGCGGGGAATGAGCAGTTCTTC.

The V call is TRBV6-4, the J call TRBJ1-2; 7 bases map to TRBD1. The CDR3 has 13 amino acids. Germline CDR1 is MRHNA and CDR2 is SNTAGT. V lost 6 bases, J lost 8 bases, and 9 bases stayed unmatched. In nucleotides, the CDR3 is TGTGCCAGCAGGAGCACAGGGGTTGGAGGCTACACCTTC. Its translation is CASRSTGVGGYTF.

The rearrangement joins TRBV7-6 to TRBJ1-1; 9 nucleotides line up with TRBD1. CDR3 length: 16 residues. The V segment lost 6 bases and the J segment 0 bases; nucleotides outside the gene matches: 8. CDR1 and CDR2 (germline): SGHVS, FNYEAQ. Here the CDR3 DNA reads TGTGCCAGCAGTTACCGACAGGGGGGGATGAACACTGAAGCTTTCTTT. Encoded protein: CASSYRQGGMNTEAFF.

This clone was observed once. V gene TRBV5-1 combines with J gene TRBJ1-2; 10 bases are a match to TRBD1. The V and J ends lost 4 bases and 1 base, in that order; junction bases with no gene match: 7. CDR3 length: 16 residues. Germline assignment: CDR1 SGHRS and CDR2 YFSETQ. CDR3 DNA sequence: TGCGCCAGCAGCCCGGGGACAGGGGATTTTAACTATGGCTACACCTTC. This encodes CASSPGTGDFNYGYTF.

V gene TRBV3-1 (or the pseudogene TRBV3-2) combines with J gene TRBJ2-1, with 11 bases that match TRBD2. Germline V CDR1 and CDR2: LGHDT, YNNKEL (reference sequence). Trimming at V came to 4 bases and at J to 7 bases, leaving 6 bases not matched to a gene. This CDR3 has 15 residues. CDR3 sequence reads: CASSLTSGSLNEQFF. The CDR3 DNA is TGTGCCAGCAGCCTCACTAGCGGGAGCTTGAATGAGCAGTTCTTC.

This rearrangement joins TRBV16 to TRBJ2-3, with D perhaps matching TRBD2 (5 bases). The CDR3 is made up of 15 amino acids. In germline, CDR1 is KGHSY, CDR2 FQNENV. V was pared by 4 bases and J by 3 bases, with 14 bases between. In nucleotides, the CDR3 is TGTGCCAGCAGCCCTCCGGACGGGGTTACAGATACGCAGTATTTT. It specifies CASSPPDGVTDTQYF.

V is TRBV19 and J is TRBJ2-7; TRBD1 matches 9 bases. Unmatched junction bases numbered 17, after V lost 6 bases and J lost 2 bases. The CDR3 consists of 18 residues. Germline V gene lookup returns CDR1 LNHDA and CDR2 SQIVND (reference sequence). The chain's CDR3 is CASSPGTGLVGQTYEQYF. The CDR3 nucleotides read TGTGCCAGTAGCCCCGGGACAGGGCTAGTTGGGCAGACCTACGAGCAGTACTTC.

The CDR3 DNA reads TGTGCCAGCAGTGACTCGAGCCTGAACACTGAAGCTTTCTTT. Its protein product is CASSDSSLNTEAFF. The J gene is TRBJ1-1, the V gene TRBV6-4; no clear D. The CDR3 loop spans 14 amino acids. V lost 0 bases and J 0 bases, leaving 5 bases between the germline ends. Germline V gene lookup returns CDR1 MRHNA and CDR2 SNTAGT.

The V gene is TRBV28, the J gene TRBJ1-4; a possible D gene is TRBD1 (5 bases). The CDR3 loop spans 16 amino acids. Trimming left V 2 bases short and J 7 bases short, with 17 bases between. Germline CDR1 is MDHEN and CDR2 is SYDVKM. The CDR3 loop reads CASSLDTRGEGEKLFF. CDR3 sequence (DNA): TGTGCCAGCAGTTTAGACACTCGAGGGGAGGGTGAAAAACTGTTTTTT.

The chain recombines TRBV3-1 (or the pseudogene TRBV3-2) with TRBJ1-2, with D possibly being TRBD1 (6 bases). Trimming removed 1 base from V and 12 bases from J, with 18 bases in between. The V gene's germline CDR1 is LGHDT and CDR2 YNNKEL (reference sequence). The CDR3 extends over 14 amino acids. CDR3 sequence (DNA): TGTGCCAGCAGCCAAGGGACAGCCTTCTATGGGGACACCTTC. It is translated as CASSQGTAFYGDTF.

J is TRBJ1-4 and V is TRBV2, with 9 bases aligning to TRBD1. Germline CDR1 and CDR2: SNHLY and FYNNEI. CDR3 length equals 13 residues. The V and J ends lost 8 bases and 13 bases, in that order; junction bases with no gene match: 11. CDR3 residues: CASLTGTGFGLFF. CDR3 sequence (DNA): TGTGCCAGCCTCACCGGGACAGGGTTTGGACTGTTTTTT.

The V and J genes are TRBV6-6 and TRBJ2-2; TRBD1 agrees at 7 bases. V was pared by 4 bases and J by 11 bases, with 10 bases of the junction left unmatched. The germline CDR1 and CDR2 sequences are MNHNY and SVGAGI (reference sequence). The CDR3 runs to 14 residues. The CDR3 DNA follows: TGTGCCAGCAGTTGGGACAGTCGGTCCCCCGAGCTGTTTTTT. Its translation is CASSWDSRSPELFF.